This T cell receptor (beta chain) was recorded in a study of technical replicates of blood from a handful of donors. Sequencing used immunoSEQ multiplex PCR; TCRdb keeps in-frame clones, though not all of them. This table has around 100,000 clones, around 96% appearing once. This CDR3 region has 14 residues. V shed 3 bases and J shed 3 bases, with 12 bases lying between them. Germline assignment: CDR1 MGHRA and CDR2 YSYEKL. The sample was T cells isolated from PBMCs. The sequence derives from a human donor in good health. The V gene is TRBV4-1, the J gene TRBJ2-7, with D maybe TRBD2 (5 bases). The CDR3 spells CASSHGGPYYEQYF. Here the CDR3 DNA reads TGCGCCAGCAGCCACGGCGGGCCCTACTACGAGCAGTACTTC.